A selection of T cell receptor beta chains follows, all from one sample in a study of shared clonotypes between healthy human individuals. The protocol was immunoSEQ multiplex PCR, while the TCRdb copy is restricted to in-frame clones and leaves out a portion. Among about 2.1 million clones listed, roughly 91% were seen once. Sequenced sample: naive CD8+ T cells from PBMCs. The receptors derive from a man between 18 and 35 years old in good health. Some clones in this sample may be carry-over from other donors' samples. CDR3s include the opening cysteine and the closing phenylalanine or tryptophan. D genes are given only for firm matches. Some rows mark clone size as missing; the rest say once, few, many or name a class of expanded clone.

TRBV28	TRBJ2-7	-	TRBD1	TGTGCCAGCAGTCCAAGACCGGGACAGGGGAGAATGGTCCACGAGCAGTACTTC	CASSPRPGQGRMVHEQYF
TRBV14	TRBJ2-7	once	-	TGTGCCAGCAGCCAGGGGTGGGGCGAGCAGTACTTC	CASSQGWGEQYF
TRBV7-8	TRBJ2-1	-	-	TGTGCCAGCAGTAGCACTCTGAGCTCCTACAATGAGCAGTTCTTC	CASSSTLSSYNEQFF
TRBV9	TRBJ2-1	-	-	TGTGCCAGCAGCGTAGATGGGACTTTCCCAGTGGAATACAATGAGCAGTTCTTC	CASSVDGTFPVEYNEQFF
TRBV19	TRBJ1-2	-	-	TGTGCCAGTGCGACAGTTAACTATGGCTACACCTTC	CASATVNYGYTF
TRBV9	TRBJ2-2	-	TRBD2	TGTGCCAGCAGCGTGGGACTAGCGGGGAGAAGAGCCGGGGAGCTGTTTTTT	CASSVGLAGRRAGELFF
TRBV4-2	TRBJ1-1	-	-	TGTGCCAGCAGCCAAGATACAGGAGGGAACACTGAAGCTTTCTTT	CASSQDTGGNTEAFF
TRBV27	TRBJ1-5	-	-	TGTGCCAGCAGTTTGAAGGCTTTGGTACAGCCCCAGCATTTT	CASSLKALVQPQHF
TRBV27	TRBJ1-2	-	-	TGTGCCAGCAGTTCCCTTGCCGGGACTGGAATCCTGATTCAAGGCTACACCTTC	CASSSLAGTGILIQGYTF
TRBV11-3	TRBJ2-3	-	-	TGTGCCAGCAGCTTAATTGACAGGGAGGGCGAGGGGGTAGATACGCAGTATTTT	CASSLIDREGEGVDTQYF
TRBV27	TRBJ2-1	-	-	TGTGCCAGCAGACCGCCTAGCGCCAGCTCCTACAATGAGCAGTTCTTC	CASRPPSASSYNEQFF